This T cell receptor (beta chain) was recovered during a study of CD8 T cells in ankylosing spondylitis. Study conclusions and caveats: Those disease-linked clones were CD8+; they were also relatively rare in peripheral blood. A motif in TCR beta, a set of 8 or 9 highly homologous variants, appeared characteristic of ankylosing spondylitis blood. Researchers reportedly found disease-linked clones significantly enriched in matched ankylosing spondylitis synovial fluid. Some of the motif variants had earlier been found in reactive arthritis patients' fluid and blood.

Concerning this clonotype: The antigen remains unidentified.

Germline CDR1 MDHEN, CDR2 SYDVKM. V gave up 11 bases and J gave up 7 bases, with 18 bases separating them. The CDR3 has 12 amino acids. Researchers built TCR beta libraries using quantitative 5'-RACE with molecular barcodes. MiXCR, applied by TCRdb to the 5' RACE reads, yields one record per CDR3 protein. The sample carries fewer than 550,000 distinct CDR3 sequences, approximately 5% recorded once. J is TRBJ2-7 and V is TRBV28; perhaps D is TRBD1 or TRBD2 (5 bases each). This receptor was identified in a male donor with ankylosing spondylitis. Sequences were obtained from blood, either unsorted or a sorted T cell fraction (not recorded which). This CDR3 is CAGPPGRAEQYF. CDR3 nucleotide sequence: TGTGCCGGCCCACCGGGGCGGGCGGAGCAGTACTTC.